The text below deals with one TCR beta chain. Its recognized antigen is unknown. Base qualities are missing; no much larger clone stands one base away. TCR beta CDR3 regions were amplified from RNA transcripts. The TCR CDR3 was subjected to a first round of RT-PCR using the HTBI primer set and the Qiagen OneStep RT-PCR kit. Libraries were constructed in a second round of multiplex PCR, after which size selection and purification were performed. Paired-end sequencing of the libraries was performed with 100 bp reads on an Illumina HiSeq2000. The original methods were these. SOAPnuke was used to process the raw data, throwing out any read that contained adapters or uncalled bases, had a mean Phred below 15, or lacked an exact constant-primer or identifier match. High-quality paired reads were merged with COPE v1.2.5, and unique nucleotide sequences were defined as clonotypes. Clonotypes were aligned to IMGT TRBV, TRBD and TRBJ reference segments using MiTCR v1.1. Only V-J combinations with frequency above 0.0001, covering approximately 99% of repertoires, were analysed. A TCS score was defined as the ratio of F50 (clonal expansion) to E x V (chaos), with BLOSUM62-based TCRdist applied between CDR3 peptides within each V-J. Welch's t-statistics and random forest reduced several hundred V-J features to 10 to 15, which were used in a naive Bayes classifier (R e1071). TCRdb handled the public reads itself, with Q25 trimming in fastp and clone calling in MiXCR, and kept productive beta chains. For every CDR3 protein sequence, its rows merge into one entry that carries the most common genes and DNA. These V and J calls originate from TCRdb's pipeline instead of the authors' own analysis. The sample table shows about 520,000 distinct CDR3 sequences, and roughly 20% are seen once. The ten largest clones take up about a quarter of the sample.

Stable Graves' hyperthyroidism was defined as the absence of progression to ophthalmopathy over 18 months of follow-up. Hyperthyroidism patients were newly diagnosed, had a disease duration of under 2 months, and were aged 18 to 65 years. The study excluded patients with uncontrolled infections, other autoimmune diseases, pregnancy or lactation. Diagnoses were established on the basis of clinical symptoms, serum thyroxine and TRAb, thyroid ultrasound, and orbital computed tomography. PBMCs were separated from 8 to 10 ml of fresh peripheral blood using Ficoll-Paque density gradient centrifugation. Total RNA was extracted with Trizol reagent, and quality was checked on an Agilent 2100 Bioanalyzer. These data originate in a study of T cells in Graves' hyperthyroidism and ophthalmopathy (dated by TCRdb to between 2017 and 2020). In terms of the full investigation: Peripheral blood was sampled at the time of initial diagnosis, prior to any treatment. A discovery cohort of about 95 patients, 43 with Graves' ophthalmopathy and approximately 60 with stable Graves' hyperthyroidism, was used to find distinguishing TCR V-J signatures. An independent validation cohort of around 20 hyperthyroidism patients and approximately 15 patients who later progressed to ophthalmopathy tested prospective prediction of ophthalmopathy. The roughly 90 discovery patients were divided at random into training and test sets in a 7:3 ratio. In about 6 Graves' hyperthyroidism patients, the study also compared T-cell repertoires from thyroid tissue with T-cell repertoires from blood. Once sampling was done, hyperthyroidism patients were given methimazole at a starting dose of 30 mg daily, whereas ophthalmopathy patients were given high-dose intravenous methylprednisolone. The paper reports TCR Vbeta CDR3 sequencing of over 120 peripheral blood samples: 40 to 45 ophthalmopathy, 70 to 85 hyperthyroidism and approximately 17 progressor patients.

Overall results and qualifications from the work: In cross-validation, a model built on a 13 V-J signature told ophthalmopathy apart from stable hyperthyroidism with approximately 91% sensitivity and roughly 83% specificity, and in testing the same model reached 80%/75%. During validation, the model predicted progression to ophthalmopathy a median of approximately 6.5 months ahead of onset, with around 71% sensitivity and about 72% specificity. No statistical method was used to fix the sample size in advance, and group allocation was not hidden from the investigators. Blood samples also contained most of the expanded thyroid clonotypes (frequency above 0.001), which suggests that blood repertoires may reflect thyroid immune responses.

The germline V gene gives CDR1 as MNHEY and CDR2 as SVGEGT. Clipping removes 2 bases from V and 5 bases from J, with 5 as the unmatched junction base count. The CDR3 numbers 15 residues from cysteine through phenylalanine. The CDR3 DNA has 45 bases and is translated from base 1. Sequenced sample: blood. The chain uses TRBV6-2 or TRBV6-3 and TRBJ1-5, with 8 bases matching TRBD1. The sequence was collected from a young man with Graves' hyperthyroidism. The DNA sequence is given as TGTGCCAGCAGTTACCTGGACAGGGTGTATCAGCCCCAGCATTTT. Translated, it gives CASSYLDRVYQPQHF.